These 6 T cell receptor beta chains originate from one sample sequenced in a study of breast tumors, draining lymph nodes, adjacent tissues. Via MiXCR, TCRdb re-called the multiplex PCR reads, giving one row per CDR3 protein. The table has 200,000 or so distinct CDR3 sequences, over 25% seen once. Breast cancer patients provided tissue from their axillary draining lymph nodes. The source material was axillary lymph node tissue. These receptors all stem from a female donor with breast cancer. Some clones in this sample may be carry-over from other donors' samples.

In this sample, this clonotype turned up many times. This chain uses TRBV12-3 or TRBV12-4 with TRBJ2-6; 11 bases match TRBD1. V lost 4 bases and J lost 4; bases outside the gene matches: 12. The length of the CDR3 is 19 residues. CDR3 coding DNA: TGTGCCAGCAGTTCCCGGACAGGGGGCGCGTCGGGAGGGGCCAACGTCCTGACTTTC. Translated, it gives CASSSRTGGASGGANVLTF.

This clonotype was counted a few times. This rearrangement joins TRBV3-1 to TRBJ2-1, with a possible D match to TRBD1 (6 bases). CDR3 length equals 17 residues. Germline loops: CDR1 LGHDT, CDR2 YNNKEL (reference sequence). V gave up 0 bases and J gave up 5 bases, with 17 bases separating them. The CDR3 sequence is CASSQESSGQGNNEQFF. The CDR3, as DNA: TGTGCCAGCAGCCAAGAATCGTCAGGGCAGGGGAACAATGAGCAGTTCTTC.

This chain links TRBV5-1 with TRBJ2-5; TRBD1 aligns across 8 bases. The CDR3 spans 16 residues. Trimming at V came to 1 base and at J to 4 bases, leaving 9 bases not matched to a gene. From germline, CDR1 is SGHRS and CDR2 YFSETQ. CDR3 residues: CASSLMPTGAGETQYF. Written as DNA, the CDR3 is TGCGCCAGCAGCTTGATGCCGACAGGGGCTGGAGAGACCCAGTACTTC.

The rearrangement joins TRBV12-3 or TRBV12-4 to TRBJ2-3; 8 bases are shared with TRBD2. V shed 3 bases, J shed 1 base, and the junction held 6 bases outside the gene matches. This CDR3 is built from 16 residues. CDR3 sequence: CASSFVEGLGTDTQYF. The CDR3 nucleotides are TGTGCCAGCAGTTTTGTGGAGGGACTAGGCACAGATACGCAGTATTTT.

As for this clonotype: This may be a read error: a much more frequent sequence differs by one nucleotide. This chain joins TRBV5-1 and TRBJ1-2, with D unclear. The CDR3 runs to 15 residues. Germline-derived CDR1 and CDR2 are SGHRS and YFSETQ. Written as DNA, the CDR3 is TGTGCCAGCAACCAAGAAAGGGCCATTAACTATGGCTACACCTTC. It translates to CASNQERAINYGYTF.

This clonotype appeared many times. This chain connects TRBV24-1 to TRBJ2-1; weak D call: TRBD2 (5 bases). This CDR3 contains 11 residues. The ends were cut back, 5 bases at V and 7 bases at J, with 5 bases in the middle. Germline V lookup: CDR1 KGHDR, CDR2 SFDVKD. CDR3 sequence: CATSAGNEQFF. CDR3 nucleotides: TGTGCCACCAGTGCGGGAAATGAGCAGTTCTTC.